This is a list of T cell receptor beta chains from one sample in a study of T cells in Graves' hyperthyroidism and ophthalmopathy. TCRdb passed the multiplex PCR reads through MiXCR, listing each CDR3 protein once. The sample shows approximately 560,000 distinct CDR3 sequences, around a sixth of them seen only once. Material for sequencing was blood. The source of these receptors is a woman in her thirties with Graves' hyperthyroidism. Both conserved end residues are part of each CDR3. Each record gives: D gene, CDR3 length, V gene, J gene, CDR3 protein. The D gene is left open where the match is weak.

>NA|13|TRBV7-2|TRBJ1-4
CASARGANEKLFF
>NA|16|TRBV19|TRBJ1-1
CASRARQASMNTEALF
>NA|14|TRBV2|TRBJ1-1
CASSENNMNTEAFF
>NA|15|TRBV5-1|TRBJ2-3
CASSLDGGGTDTQYF
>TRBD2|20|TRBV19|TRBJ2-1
CASSRRRLAGERMTYNEQFF
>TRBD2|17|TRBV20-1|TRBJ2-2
CSASALAGGRSTGELFF
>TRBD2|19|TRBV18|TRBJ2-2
CASSPRGGAAGANTGELFF
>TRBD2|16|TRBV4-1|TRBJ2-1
CASSGQRGQGYNEQFF
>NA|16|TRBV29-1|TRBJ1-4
CSVADNLGTRNERLFF
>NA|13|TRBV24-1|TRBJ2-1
CATSDGSGNEQFF
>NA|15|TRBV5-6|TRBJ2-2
CASSQGVANTGELFF
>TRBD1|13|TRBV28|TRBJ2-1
CASSLPGQGQQFF
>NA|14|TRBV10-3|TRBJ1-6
CAISERTTNSPLHF
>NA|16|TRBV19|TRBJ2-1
CASSSHSRVRGDEQFF
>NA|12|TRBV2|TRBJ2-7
CASSVGGHEQYF
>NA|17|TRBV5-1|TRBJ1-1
CASSLLGGAKGNTEAFF
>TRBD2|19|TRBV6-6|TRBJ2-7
CASSYRLPGRPDSGYEQYF
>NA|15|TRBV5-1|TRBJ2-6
CASSPDTSGANVLTF
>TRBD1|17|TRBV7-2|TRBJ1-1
CASSSPPGTALNTEAFF
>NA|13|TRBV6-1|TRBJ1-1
CASSGDFWTEAFF
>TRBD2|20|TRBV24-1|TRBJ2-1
CATSDSRAGLAGGIYNEQFF
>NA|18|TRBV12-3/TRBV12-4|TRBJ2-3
CASSPFRRIADVSDTQYF
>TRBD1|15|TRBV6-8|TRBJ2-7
CASSARTGRSHEQYF
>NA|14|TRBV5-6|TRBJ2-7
CASTAAGFSYEQHF
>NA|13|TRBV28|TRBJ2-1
CASSLDQYNEQFF
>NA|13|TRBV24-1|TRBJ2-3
CATSDRTTDTQYF
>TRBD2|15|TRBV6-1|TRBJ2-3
CASRRTSGSSDTQYF
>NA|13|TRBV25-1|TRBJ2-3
CASIEQGTDTQYF
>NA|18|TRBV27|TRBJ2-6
CASVGRKPSSSGANVLTF
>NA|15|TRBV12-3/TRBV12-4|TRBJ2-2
CASSFVYLNTGELFF
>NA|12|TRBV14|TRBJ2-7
CASSQDWGEQYF
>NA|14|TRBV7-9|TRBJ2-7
CASSFNRAPDEQYF
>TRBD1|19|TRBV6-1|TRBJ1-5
CASSPTGGMGTGGNQPQHF
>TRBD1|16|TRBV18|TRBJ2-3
CASSPATGDLADTQYF
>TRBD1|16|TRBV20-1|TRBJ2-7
CSARDVGTGGYYEQYF
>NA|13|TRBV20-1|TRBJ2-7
CSALALSSYEQYF
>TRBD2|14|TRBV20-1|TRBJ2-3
CSARTSERTDTQYF
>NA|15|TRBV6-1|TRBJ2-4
CASRPTRAAKNIQYF
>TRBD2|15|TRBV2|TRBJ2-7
CASSAHLAEVYEQYF
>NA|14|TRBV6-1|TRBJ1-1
CAGTSGSWDTEAFF
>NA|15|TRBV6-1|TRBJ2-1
CASRRGPGSYNEQFF
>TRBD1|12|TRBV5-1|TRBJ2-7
CASSVTGFEQYF
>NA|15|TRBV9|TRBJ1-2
CASSVDNALNYGYTF
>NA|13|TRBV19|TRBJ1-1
CASSIVRGSEAFF
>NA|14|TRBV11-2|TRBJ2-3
CASSLTFAGDTQYF
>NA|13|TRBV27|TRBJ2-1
CASSYRGYNEQFF
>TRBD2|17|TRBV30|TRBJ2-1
CAWSPTSGRANHNEQFF
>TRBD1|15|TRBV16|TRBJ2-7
CASSQFPGGSDEQYF
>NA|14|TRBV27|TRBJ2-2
CASSSHVRTGELFF
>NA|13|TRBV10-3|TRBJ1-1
CAAGSSNGTEAFF